This T cell receptor (beta chain) came from a study of cytomegalovirus exposure and HLA in healthy donors. Study-wide results and caveats: There were a few CMV-associated chains whose specificity for CMV antigens was confirmed in vitro. For cytomegalovirus status, the classifier reportedly gave diagnoses with high specificity and sensitivity. Later on, analysis showed that most CMV-associated TCR beta chains appeared to be HLA-restricted.

Trimming stripped 7 bases from V and 0 bases from J, with 15 bases between. The CDR3 length is 15 residues. Looked up from germline, CDR1 is LNHDA and CDR2 is SQIVND (reference sequence). To note about this clone: Its target is unknown.

Samples came from healthy bone marrow donors. Use of 60 Vbeta and 13 Jbeta primers characterized the PCR. Measured with immunoSEQ multiplex PCR; TCRdb has only the in-frame clones, and not every one. The sample includes around 110,000 clones, 60% to 75% seen only once; the top ten take 2.5% to 3%. The chain uses TRBV19 and TRBJ1-2; weak D call: TRBD1 (5 bases). Sequencing was carried out using PBMCs. This sequence was found in a male donor in good health and CMV-seropositive. CDR3 in DNA: TGTGCCAGTACCAAGAAGATGACAGCTAACTATGGCTACACCTTC. This encodes CASTKKMTANYGYTF.